This T cell receptor (beta chain) is from a study of beta chain features in type 1 diabetes. This clone has just a few counts. Its specificity is not known. Overall study results and limits: The study found that naive, central memory and Treg TCRB repertoires appeared more similar in patients than in healthy donors. An over-representation of cells with high TCR expression could result from cDNA sequencing. Type 1 diabetes patients had TCRB CDR3s that were shorter (moderately but significantly so) in all four CD4+ subsets.

Expressed TCRB transcripts got sequenced, as all isolated RNA was reverse transcribed. The method was immunoSEQ multiplex PCR; TCRdb's version includes in-frame clones alone and lacks a portion of them. Altogether under 350,000 clones are present, around 24% being singletons, with the ten largest covering 0.012%. The sequencing sample was made of naive CD4+ T cells from blood. The receptor was derived from a woman in her thirties with type 1 diabetes.

CDR3 coding DNA: TGCGCCAGCAGACTAGCGGGAGGAAACAATGAGCAGTTCTTC. This translates into CASRLAGGNNEQFF. The chain carries TRBV4-1 and TRBJ2-1, with TRBD2 identical over 12 bases. J gave up 5 bases and V 6 bases, and 2 bases lay outside the gene matches. This CDR3 region has 14 residues. Looked up from germline, CDR1 is MGHRA and CDR2 is YSYEKL.